The rows below give T cell receptor beta chains drawn from one sample of a study of blood T cell repertoires in COVID-19. Only in-frame clones appear in the TCRdb table, and some are missing; sequencing was by immunoSEQ multiplex PCR. The sample consists of around 150,000 clones, 70% to 85% of them appearing once. Sequencing used peripheral blood. These TCRs come from a woman older than 75 in a cohort sampled during active or convalescent COVID-19. The conserved cysteine and the conserved F or W are not part of the CDR3 here. A D gene is named only where the DNA matches it firmly.

TRBV7-6,11,TRBJ1-1,.,ASSLVRNTEAF
TRBV7-2,14,TRBJ2-1,.,ASSRQGGSSYNEQF
TRBV7-2,12,TRBJ1-3,.,ASSLALAGNTIY
TRBV7-9,12,TRBJ2-1,.,ASSFSPAGGVQF
TRBV27,13,TRBJ1-1,TRBD1,ASSRQGSMNTEAF
TRBV27,10,TRBJ1-5,.,ASSPNSQPQH
TRBV19,12,TRBJ1-4,.,ATLGGGRDEKLF
TRBV3-1/TRBV3-2,12,TRBJ1-2,.,ASSRGVGEGGYT
TRBV5-4,11,TRBJ1-2,.,ASSAGDGVRYT
TRBV11-2,11,TRBJ1-2,.,ASSLGGATGYT
TRBV6-4,19,TRBJ1-1,TRBD1,ASSDPLCTGTGGRKNTEAF
TRBV3-1/TRBV3-2,12,TRBJ1-1,.,ASSRRGSRTEAF
TRBV6-5,13,TRBJ1-3,TRBD1,ASLQGPSVGNTIY
TRBV28,11,TRBJ2-3,.,ASSGGAADTQY
TRBV30,12,TRBJ2-5,TRBD2,ACISGTSLQTQY
TRBV7-2,12,TRBJ1-2,.,ASSLDLDTYGYT
TRBV7-9,12,TRBJ1-2,.,ASSYGEGNYGYT